The 23 T cell receptor beta chains listed next were all sequenced from one sample in a study of blood T cell repertoires in COVID-19. The method was immunoSEQ multiplex PCR; TCRdb's version includes in-frame clones alone and lacks a portion of them. The sample gives some 530,000 clones, around 85% of which show up once; around 8% is in the top ten. Sequencing input: PBMCs or T cells enriched from blood (not recorded which). The receptors shown here come from a woman aged 55 to 70 who had recovered from COVID-19.

The V and J genes are TRBV27 and TRBJ1-6, with D maybe TRBD1 (6 bases). The CDR3 extends over 15 amino acids. Between the trimmed V and J ends, which lost 4 bases and 8 bases, there was a span of 15 bases. Germline V gene sequence: CDR1 MNHEY, CDR2 SMNVEV (reference sequence). The CDR3 spells CASSSPGEQYSPLHF. DNA for the CDR3: TGTGCCAGCAGTTCCCCAGGGGAACAGTATTCACCCCTCCACTTT.

This chain connects TRBV2 to TRBJ2-1; a possible D gene is TRBD2 (5 bases). V was clipped by 4 bases and J by 0 bases, with 7 bases between them. CDR1 is SNHLY, CDR2 FYNNEI, per germline. This CDR3 has 14 amino acids. CDR3 sequence: CASSVRGSYNEQFF. In DNA form, the CDR3 reads TGTGCCAGCAGTGTACGGGGCTCCTACAATGAGCAGTTCTTC.

The rearrangement links TRBV9 to TRBJ2-3, with 11 nucleotides matching TRBD2. The germline gives CDR1 SGDLS, CDR2 YYNGEE. The CDR3 runs 17 residues. Trimming removed 3 bases from V and 2 bases from J; junction bases left unmatched: 8. Here the CDR3 reads CASSARLAGFPTDTQYF. The DNA of the CDR3 is TGTGCCAGCAGCGCGCGACTAGCGGGGTTTCCCACAGATACGCAGTATTTT. The entire variable domain, with the rest obtained from reference TRBV9 and TRBJ2-3, is as follows: DSGVTQTPKHLITATGQRVTLRCSPRSGDLSVYWYQQSLDQGLQFLIQYYNGEERAKGNILERFSAQQFPDLHSELNLSSLELGDSALYFCASSARLAGFPTDTQYFGPGTRLTVL.

This chain links TRBV6-5 with TRBJ2-4, with a possible D match to TRBD2 (5 bases). V was shortened by 7 bases and J by 7 bases, with 11 bases between the two germline ends. Germline CDR1 is MNHEY and CDR2 is SVGAGI. This CDR3 comprises 12 residues. CDR3 nucleotide sequence: TGTGCCAGCAAAGAGGGTATCAACATTCAGTACTTC. Translation gives CASKEGINIQYF.

This clone came up many times. Different DNA sequences within this sample yield the same CDR3. This rearrangement joins TRBV5-8 to TRBJ1-2, with D possibly TRBD1 on 5 matching bases. The CDR3 consists of 14 residues. Germline lookup yields CDR1 SGHTS and CDR2 YDEGEE. The germline V and J ends were trimmed by 2 bases and 3 bases, with 11 bases remaining between them. CDR3 DNA sequence: TGTGCCAGCAGCTTATCACGGGGGGACTATGGCTACACCTTC. Amino acids: CASSLSRGDYGYTF.

The J gene is TRBJ2-7, the V gene TRBV6-6, with a possible D match to TRBD1 (5 bases). Germline assignment: CDR1 MNHNY and CDR2 SVGAGI (reference sequence). This CDR3 is built from 14 residues. Trimming took off 0 bases at V and 2 bases at J, with 8 bases between the two ends. The CDR3 DNA follows: TGTGCCAGCAGTTACTCTAGGGGTGCCTACGAGCAGTACTTC. This translates into CASSYSRGAYEQYF.

The V call is TRBV7-9, the J call TRBJ1-4; the match to TRBD1 covers 7 bases. The CDR3 runs 15 residues. Germline V gives CDR1 SEHNR, CDR2 FQNEAQ (reference sequence). J lost 5 bases, V lost 6 bases, and 9 bases had no gene match. CDR3 residues: CASSPTGAGNEKLFF. The DNA of the CDR3 is TGTGCCAGCAGTCCCACAGGGGCGGGGAATGAAAAACTGTTTTTT. The complete variable domain, with remaining parts taken from reference TRBV7-9 and TRBJ1-4, reads DTGVSQNPRHKITKRGQNVTFRCDPISEHNRLYWYRQTLGQGPEFLTYFQNEAQLEKSRLLSDRFSAERPKGSFSTLEIQRTEQGDSAMYLCASSPTGAGNEKLFFGSGTQLSVL.

Worth noting for this clone: Germline and junction disagree at one end, which may indicate a read error. The chain is built from TRBV2 and TRBJ1-1; unclear D gene. The germline V gene has CDR1 SNHLY and CDR2 FYNNEI. The CDR3 covers 14 residues. CDR3 sequence (DNA): TGTGCCAGCAGAGACACGATCTCGAACGCTGAAGCTTTCTTT. Protein product: CASRDTISNAEAFF.

The V call is TRBV7-2, the J call TRBJ2-5; 11 bases are shared with TRBD2. The trim removed 9 bases at V and 7 bases at J, leaving 10 bases unmatched. Germline V gives CDR1 SGHTA, CDR2 FQGNSA. This CDR3 is 14 amino acids long. CDR3 residues: CASSLAGALGTQYF. As DNA, the CDR3 is TGTGCCAGTTCACTAGCGGGGGCCCTAGGGACCCAGTACTTC.

J is TRBJ2-1 and V is TRBV7-2, with no clear D. The germline V gene has CDR1 SGHTA and CDR2 FQGNSA. CDR3 length: 12 residues. Trimming took 2 bases from V and 10 from J, leaving 9 bases between them. CDR3 in amino acids: CASSLLREEQFF. DNA for the CDR3: TGTGCCAGCAGCTTACTCCGAGAAGAGCAGTTCTTC.

The rearrangement links TRBV15 to TRBJ2-5; TRBD2 matches 13 bases. Trimming removed 1 base from V and 0 bases from J; junction bases left unmatched: 2. The CDR3 runs to 17 residues. Per germline, CDR1 LNHNV and CDR2 YYDKDF (reference sequence). The DNA for the CDR3 is TGTGCCACCAGCAGAGGGGGACTAGCGGGGTACCAAGAGACCCAGTACTTC. Translation: CATSRGGLAGYQETQYF.

V is TRBV9 and J is TRBJ2-2; 11 bases are shared with TRBD1. The CDR3 consists of 16 residues. The germline V gene encodes CDR1 SGDLS and CDR2 YYNGEE. V dropped 2 bases and J dropped 4; count of bases not matched to a gene: 4. CDR3 sequence reads: CASSVWTGGSTGELFF. DNA for the CDR3: TGTGCCAGCAGCGTCTGGACAGGGGGCAGCACCGGGGAGCTGTTTTTT.

The chain uses TRBV7-9 and TRBJ1-4, with D possibly TRBD1 on 5 matching bases. Germline V gene data show CDR1 as SEHNR and CDR2 as FQNEAQ (reference sequence). The V gene lost 2 bases and the J gene lost 4 bases, with 17 bases spanning the gap. The CDR3 has 17 residues. The CDR3 DNA is TGTGCCAGCAGCTTACACCGGGCCCAGGGTATTAATGAAAAACTGTTTTTT. Translated, it gives CASSLHRAQGINEKLFF.

The chain has TRBV7-9 and TRBJ2-1; D uncertain. This CDR3 region has 14 residues. Germline V lookup: CDR1 SEHNR, CDR2 FQNEAQ (reference sequence). Trimming left V 1 base short and J 5 bases short, with 9 bases between. The CDR3 sequence: CASSLGAGDNEQFF. The CDR3 DNA sequence: TGTGCCAGCAGCTTAGGGGCAGGCGACAATGAGCAGTTCTTC.

The chain couples TRBV3-1 (or the pseudogene TRBV3-2) to TRBJ1-2, with D perhaps matching TRBD1 (6 bases). Per germline, CDR1 LGHDT and CDR2 YNNKEL (reference sequence). Trimming stripped 4 bases from V and 13 bases from J, with 19 bases between. CDR3 size: 13 residues. The CDR3 here is CASSLPGGAFATF. The CDR3 DNA is TGTGCCAGCAGCCTCCCGGGGGGGGCTTTTGCCACCTTC.

V gene TRBV24-1 combines with J gene TRBJ2-3, with a weak D call TRBD1 (5 bases). The germline V and J ends were trimmed by 4 bases and 2 bases, with 12 bases remaining between them. Germline-derived CDR1 and CDR2 are KGHDR and SFDVKD. This CDR3 region has 15 residues. CDR3 DNA sequence: TGTGCCACCAGTGAGACAGAACTTTTCACAGATACGCAGTATTTT. It codes for CATSETELFTDTQYF.

This chain uses TRBV5-1 with TRBJ1-2; D gene uncertain. Deletions cut 0 bases from V and 0 bases from J, with 15 bases between. The germline V gene has CDR1 SGHRS and CDR2 YFSETQ. The CDR3 has 17 residues. The CDR3 DNA follows: TGCGCCAGCAGCTTGGGGGTGAGCGGCAGCGCTAACTATGGCTACACCTTC. Protein: CASSLGVSGSANYGYTF.

This clone was observed a single time. The chain is built from TRBV27 and TRBJ1-1; D is ambiguous. The CDR3 consists of 14 residues. Germline-derived CDR1 and CDR2 are MNHEY and SMNVEV (reference sequence). Deletions cut 6 bases from V and 6 bases from J, with 17 bases between. CDR3 protein: CASSPILRWPEAFF. For the CDR3, the DNA is TGTGCCAGCAGCCCGATCTTGAGGTGGCCTGAAGCTTTCTTT.

The sample holds a few counts of this clone. The CDR3 DNA reads as TGTGCCAGAAGCTTGGTTGAACAGGGACTAAATCAGCCCCAGCATTTT. This encodes CARSLVEQGLNQPQHF. The chain recombines TRBV5-3 with TRBJ1-5; the D gene is possibly TRBD1 (6 bases). TRBV5-3 is labeled an ORF, and its function is uncertain. V dropped 0 bases and J dropped 4 bases, with 14 bases sitting between them. This CDR3 contains 16 residues.

The chain recombines TRBV5-1 with TRBJ1-1, with D uncertain. From germline, CDR1 is SGHRS and CDR2 YFSETQ. V lost 0 bases to trimming and J lost 4 bases, with 10 bases between them. The CDR3 length is 14 residues. CDR3 bases: TGCGCCAGCAGCTTGGAAGGAGGACCCACTGAAGCTTTCTTT. Translation gives CASSLEGGPTEAFF.

The rearrangement links TRBV12-5 to TRBJ2-1, with 12 nucleotides matching TRBD2. CDR3 length equals 14 residues. V lost 6 bases and J lost 6; bases outside the gene matches: 3. The V gene's germline CDR1 is LGHNT and CDR2 FRNRAP. As DNA, the CDR3 is TGTGCTAGTGGCCCTAGCGGGGGGGGCAATGAGCAGTTCTTC. This gives the protein CASGPSGGGNEQFF.

The chain combines TRBV5-1 with TRBJ2-3; 12 bases line up with TRBD2. Looked up from germline, CDR1 is SGHRS and CDR2 is YFSETQ. Trimming at V came to 2 bases and at J to 2 bases, leaving 3 bases not matched to a gene. This CDR3 contains 16 residues. The CDR3 protein is CASSLLAGGLTDTQYF. The DNA of the CDR3 is TGCGCCAGCAGCTTACTAGCGGGGGGACTCACAGATACGCAGTATTTT.

This clone appeared once. V is TRBV7-2 and J is TRBJ2-7; perhaps TRBD1 as D (6 bases). CDR3 length: 14 amino acids. Per germline, CDR1 SGHTA and CDR2 FQGNSA. V lost 1 base and J lost 5, with 12 bases in between. As DNA, the CDR3 is TGTGCCAGCAGCTTAGGGCAGGGGTCCCACGAGCAGTACTTC. This gives the protein CASSLGQGSHEQYF. The full variable domain, rest sourced from reference TRBV7-2 and TRBJ2-7, is GAGVSQSPSNKVTEKGKDVELRCDPISGHTALYWYRQSLGQGLEFLIYFQGNSAPDKSGLPSDRFSAERTGGSVSTLTIQRTQQEDSAVYLCASSLGQGSHEQYFGPGTRLTVT.